The following is a TCR beta chain sequence with its context. The antigen remains unidentified. These data come from a study of T cell responses to AZD1222 COVID-19 vaccine. Clones were read by immunoSEQ multiplex PCR, and TCRdb kept only the in-frame ones, dropping some. The sample yields around 100,000 clones, more than 85% seen once. Notes on the study in general: A mostly white British donor set with more females was recruited, and clonal diversity was possibly underestimated. Elevations in Spike-specific TCR breadth and depth followed administration of two AZD1222 doses.

Germline assignment: CDR1 SGHTA and CDR2 FQGNSA. The length of the CDR3 is 14 residues. V was clipped by 5 bases and J by 7 bases; unmatched bases: 6. The material sequenced was peripheral blood, taken on day 0 of AZD1222 vaccination. The rearrangement joins TRBV7-2 to TRBJ2-1; TRBD2 agrees at 9 bases. This TCR was recovered from an adult in good health. CDR3 nucleotides: TGTGCCAGCAGCCCCCTAGCGGGGTTAAATGAGCAGTTCTTC. The encoded protein is CASSPLAGLNEQFF.